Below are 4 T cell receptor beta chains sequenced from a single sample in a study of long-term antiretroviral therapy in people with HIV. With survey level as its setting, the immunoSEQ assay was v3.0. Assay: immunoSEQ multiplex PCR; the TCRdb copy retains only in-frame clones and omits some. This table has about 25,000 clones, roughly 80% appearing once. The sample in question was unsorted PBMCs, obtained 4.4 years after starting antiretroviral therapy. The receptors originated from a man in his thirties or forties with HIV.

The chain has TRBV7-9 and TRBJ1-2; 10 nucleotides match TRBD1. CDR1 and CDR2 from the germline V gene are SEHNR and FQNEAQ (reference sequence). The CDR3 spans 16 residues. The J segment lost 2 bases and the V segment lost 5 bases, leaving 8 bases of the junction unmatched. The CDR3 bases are TGTGCCAGCAGCCATGGACAGGGGGACCCGAACTATGGCTACACCTTC. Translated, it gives CASSHGQGDPNYGYTF.

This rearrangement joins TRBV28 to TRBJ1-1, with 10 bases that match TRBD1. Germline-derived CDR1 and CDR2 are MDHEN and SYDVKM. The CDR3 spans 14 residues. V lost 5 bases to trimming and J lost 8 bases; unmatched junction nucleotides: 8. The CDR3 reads CASSPQPGQGEAFF. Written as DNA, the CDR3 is TGTGCCAGCAGTCCCCAACCGGGACAGGGGGAAGCTTTCTTT.

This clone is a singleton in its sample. CDR3 in amino acids: CASSIDAGSTDTQYF. The CDR3 nucleotides are TGTGCCAGTAGTATAGACGCGGGGTCCACAGATACGCAGTATTTT. The rearrangement uses TRBV19 and TRBJ2-3; D perhaps matches TRBD2 (6 bases). Germline values: CDR1 LNHDA, CDR2 SQIVND (reference sequence). Trimming shortened V by 0 bases and J by 2 bases, and 9 bases separated the two germline ends. CDR3 size: 15 residues.

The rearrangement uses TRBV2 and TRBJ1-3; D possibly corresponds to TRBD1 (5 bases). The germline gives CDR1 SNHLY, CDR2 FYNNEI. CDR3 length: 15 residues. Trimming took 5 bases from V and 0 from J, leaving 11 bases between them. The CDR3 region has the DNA TGTGCCAGCAGTAGGGAGGGGACCTCTGGAAACACCATATATTTT. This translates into CASSREGTSGNTIYF.